This TCR beta chain was identified during a study of T cells in Graves' hyperthyroidism and ophthalmopathy. Study-level background: Initial diagnosis, before any treatment, was when peripheral blood was collected.

The diagnoses drew upon clinical symptoms, serum thyroxine and TRAb, thyroid ultrasound and orbital computed tomography. Sample collection date corresponds to first hyperthyroidism diagnosis, prior to any ophthalmopathy symptoms. TCR beta CDR3 regions were amplified from RNA. TCR CDR3 regions were first amplified by RT-PCR with HTBI primers. TCRdb independently ran MiXCR on the multiplex PCR reads; one entry per CDR3 protein. Of some 250,000 distinct CDR3 sequences listed, about 14% are singletons. Germline V CDR1 and CDR2: SGHDN, FVKESK. There are 11 residues in the CDR3. Worth noting for this clonotype: Possible read error: a much larger clone is one base away.

Material for sequencing was blood. This clonotype was obtained from a woman aged 40 to 50 with Graves' hyperthyroidism that later progressed to Graves' ophthalmopathy. V usage is TRBV14 and J usage is TRBJ1-1; no clear D gene. CDR3 residues: CARSPLEVAFF. CDR3 nucleotide sequence: TGTGCCCGCAGCCCCCTTGAGGTGGCTTTCTTT.